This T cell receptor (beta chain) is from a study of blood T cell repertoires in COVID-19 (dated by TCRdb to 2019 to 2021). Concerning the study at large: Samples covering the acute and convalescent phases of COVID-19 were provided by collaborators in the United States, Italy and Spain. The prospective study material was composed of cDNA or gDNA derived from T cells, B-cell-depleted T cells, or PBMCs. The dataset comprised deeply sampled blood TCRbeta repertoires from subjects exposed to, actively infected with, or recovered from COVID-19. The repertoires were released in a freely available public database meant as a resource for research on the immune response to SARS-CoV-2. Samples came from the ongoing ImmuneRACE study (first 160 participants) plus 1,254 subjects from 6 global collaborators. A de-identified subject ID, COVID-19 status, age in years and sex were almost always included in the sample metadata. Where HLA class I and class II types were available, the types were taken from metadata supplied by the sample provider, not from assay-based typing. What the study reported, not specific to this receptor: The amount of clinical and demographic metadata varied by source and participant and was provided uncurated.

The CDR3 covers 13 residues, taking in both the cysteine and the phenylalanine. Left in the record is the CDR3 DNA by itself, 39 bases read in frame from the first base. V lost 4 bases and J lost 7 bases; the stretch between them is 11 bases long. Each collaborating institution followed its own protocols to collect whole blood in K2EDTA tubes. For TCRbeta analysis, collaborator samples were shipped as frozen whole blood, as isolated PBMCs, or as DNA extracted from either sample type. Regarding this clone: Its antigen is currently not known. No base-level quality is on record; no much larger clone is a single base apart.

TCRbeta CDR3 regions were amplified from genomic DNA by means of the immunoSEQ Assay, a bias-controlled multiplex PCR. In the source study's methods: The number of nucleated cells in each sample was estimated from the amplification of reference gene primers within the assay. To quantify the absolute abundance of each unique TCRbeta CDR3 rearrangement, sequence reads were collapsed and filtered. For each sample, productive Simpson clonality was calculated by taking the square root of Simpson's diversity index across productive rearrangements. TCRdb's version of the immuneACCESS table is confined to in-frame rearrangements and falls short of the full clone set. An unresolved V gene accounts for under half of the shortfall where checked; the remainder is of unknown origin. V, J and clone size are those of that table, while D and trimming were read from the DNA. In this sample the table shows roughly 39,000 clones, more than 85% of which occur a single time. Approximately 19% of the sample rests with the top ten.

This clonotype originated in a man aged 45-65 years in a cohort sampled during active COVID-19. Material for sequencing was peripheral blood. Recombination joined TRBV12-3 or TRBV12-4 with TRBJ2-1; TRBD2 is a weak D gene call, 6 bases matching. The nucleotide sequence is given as TGTGCCAGCAGTTCCGGGACTTCGAATGAGCAGTTCTTC. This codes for CASSSGTSNEQFF.